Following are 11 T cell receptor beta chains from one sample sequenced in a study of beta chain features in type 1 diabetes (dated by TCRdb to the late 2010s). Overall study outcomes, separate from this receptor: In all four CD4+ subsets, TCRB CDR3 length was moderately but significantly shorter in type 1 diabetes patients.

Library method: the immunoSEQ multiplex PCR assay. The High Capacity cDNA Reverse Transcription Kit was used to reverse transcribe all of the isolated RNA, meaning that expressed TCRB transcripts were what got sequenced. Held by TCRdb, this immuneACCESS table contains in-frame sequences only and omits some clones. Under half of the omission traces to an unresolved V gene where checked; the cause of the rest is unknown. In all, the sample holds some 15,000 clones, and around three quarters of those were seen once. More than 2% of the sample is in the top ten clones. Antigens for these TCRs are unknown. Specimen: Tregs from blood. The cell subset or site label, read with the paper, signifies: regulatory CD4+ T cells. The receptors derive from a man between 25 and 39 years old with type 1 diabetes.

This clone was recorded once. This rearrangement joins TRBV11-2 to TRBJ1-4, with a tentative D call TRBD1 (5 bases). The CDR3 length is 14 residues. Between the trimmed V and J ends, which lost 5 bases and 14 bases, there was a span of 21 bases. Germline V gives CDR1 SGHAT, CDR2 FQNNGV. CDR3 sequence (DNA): TGTGCCAGCAGCCCCCGGGGGGACTCCCTATTGCTGTTTTTT. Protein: CASSPRGDSLLLFF.

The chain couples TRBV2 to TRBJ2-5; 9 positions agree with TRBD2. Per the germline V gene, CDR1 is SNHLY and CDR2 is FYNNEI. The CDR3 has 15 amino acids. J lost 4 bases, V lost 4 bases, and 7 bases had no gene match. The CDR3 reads CASSVSGGLGETQYF. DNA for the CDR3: TGTGCCAGCAGTGTTAGCGGGGGCTTGGGAGAGACCCAGTACTTC.

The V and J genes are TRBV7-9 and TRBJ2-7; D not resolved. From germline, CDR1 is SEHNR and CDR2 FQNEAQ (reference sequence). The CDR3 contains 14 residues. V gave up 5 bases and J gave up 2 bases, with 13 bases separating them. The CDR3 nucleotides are TGTGCCAGCAGCCGTCGCGAGCTGACCTACGAGCAGTACTTC. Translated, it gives CASSRRELTYEQYF.

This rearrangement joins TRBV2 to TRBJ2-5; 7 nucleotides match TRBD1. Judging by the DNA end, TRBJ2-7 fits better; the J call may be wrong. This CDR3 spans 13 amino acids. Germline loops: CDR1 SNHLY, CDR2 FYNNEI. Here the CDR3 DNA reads TGTGCCAGCAGGGGACAGACTATCTACGAGCAGTACTTC. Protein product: CASRGQTIYEQYF.

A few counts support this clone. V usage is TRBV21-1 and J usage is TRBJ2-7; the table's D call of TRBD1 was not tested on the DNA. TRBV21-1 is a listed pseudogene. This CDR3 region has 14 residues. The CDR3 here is CASRSSEGAHEQYF. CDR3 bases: TGTGCCAGCAGATCTTCAGAGGGGGCCCACGAGCAGTACTTC.

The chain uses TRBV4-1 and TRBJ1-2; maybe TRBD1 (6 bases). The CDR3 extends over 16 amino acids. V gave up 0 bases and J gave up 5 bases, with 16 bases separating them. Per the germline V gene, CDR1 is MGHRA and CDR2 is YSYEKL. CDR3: CASSQDPGAGGYGYTF. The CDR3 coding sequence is TGCGCCAGCAGCCAAGACCCAGGGGCCGGGGGGTATGGCTACACCTTC.

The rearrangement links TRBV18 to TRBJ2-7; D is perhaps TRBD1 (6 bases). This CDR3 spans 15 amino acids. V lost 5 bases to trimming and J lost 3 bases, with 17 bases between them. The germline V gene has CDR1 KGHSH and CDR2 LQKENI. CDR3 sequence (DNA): TGTGCCAGCTCAGCGACCGGGACAAAAATCTACGAGCAGTACTTC. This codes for CASSATGTKIYEQYF.

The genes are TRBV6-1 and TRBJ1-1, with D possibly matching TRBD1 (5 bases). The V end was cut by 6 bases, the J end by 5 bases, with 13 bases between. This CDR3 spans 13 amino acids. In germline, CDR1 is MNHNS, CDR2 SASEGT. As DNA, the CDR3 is TGTGCCAGCAGGGGGACTCTGAGGACTGAAGCTTTCTTT. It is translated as CASRGTLRTEAFF.

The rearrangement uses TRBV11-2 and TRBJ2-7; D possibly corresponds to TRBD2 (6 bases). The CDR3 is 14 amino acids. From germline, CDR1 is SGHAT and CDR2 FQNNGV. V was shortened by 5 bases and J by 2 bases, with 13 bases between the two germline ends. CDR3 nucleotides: TGTGCCAGCAGCCTGCGGGACGTAACCTACGAGCAGTACTTC. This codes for CASSLRDVTYEQYF. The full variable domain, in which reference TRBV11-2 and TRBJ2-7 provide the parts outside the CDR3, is EAGVAQSPRYKIIEKRQSVAFWCNPISGHATLYWYQQILGQGPKLLIQFQNNGVVDDSQLPKDRFSAERLKGVDSTLKIQPAKLEDSAVYLCASSLRDVTYEQYFGPGTRLTVT.

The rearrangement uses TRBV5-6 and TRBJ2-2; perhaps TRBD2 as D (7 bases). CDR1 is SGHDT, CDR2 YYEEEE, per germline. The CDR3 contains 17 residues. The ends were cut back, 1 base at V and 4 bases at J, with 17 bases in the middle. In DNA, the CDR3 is TGTGCCAGCAGCTTGTTCGGGGGGCAGGATTTCACCGGGGAGCTGTTTTTT. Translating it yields CASSLFGGQDFTGELFF.

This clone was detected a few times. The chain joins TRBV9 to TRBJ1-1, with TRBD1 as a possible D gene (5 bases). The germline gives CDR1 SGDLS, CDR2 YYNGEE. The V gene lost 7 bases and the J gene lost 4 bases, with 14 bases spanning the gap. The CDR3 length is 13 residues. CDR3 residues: CASGTIPGTEAFF. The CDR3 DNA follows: TGTGCCAGCGGGACTATCCCCGGCACTGAAGCTTTCTTT.